The rows below give T cell receptor beta chains drawn from one sample of a study of blood T cell repertoires in COVID-19. The repertoire was sequenced with immunoSEQ multiplex PCR; TCRdb's copy has only in-frame clones and lacks some. The sample lists around 70,000 clones, around three quarters occurring once. Sequencing input: peripheral blood. Source of these receptors: a human donor in a cohort sampled during active COVID-19. Both conserved end residues are trimmed from each CDR3. Fields, in order: V gene, D gene, CDR3 protein. A D gene is named only where the DNA matches it firmly.

>TRBV30|-
AWSAGGNHEQY
>TRBV5-1|TRBD1
ASSSQTGAQETQY
>TRBV6-2/TRBV6-3|TRBD2
ASSLGLAEGEQY
>TRBV7-2|TRBD1
ASSFRGNQETQY
>TRBV11-2|-
ASSLVSAQGKLF
>TRBV6-9|TRBD1
ASSLTGEPEAF
>TRBV29-1|TRBD2
SSGRGGETQY
>TRBV5-4|-
ASSAREDGNEQY
>TRBV5-4|-
ASSLGLPTYNEQF
>TRBV19|-
ASIHGRAGANVLT
>TRBV5-1|TRBD2
ASSPGGLAGGVSSYEQY
>TRBV28|TRBD1
ASSLSGGPPNEKLF
>TRBV9|TRBD2
ASSVGEAGGPGTQY
>TRBV11-1|-
ASSSQGRTEAF
>TRBV7-2|TRBD1
ASSLAGVDRGGGYT
>TRBV29-1|TRBD1
SVVGTEHYNEQF
>TRBV18|-
ASSPSAEAEAF
>TRBV13|-
ASSLNPQGRNTEAF
>TRBV6-2/TRBV6-3|-
ASSYPAGSFSYEQY
>TRBV5-5|-
ASSFSGSTYEQY
>TRBV5-6|TRBD2
ASSSGLAGAYETQY
>TRBV5-6|TRBD2
ASSSVGEGYNEQF
>TRBV3-1/TRBV3-2|TRBD2
ASSQEASGTPYEQY
>TRBV6-2/TRBV6-3|TRBD2
ASSASGTSNTQY
>TRBV27|TRBD1
ASSSSGGAGPNEKLF
>TRBV7-9|-
ASSAMDSRTDTQY
>TRBV30|TRBD2
AWRLAGGRIETQY
>TRBV4-3|-
ASSQDWRGPLSYEQY
>TRBV21-1|-
ASSKTRDGQQY
>TRBV28|-
ASNGGGISPLH
>TRBV7-2|-
ASSPYTEAF
>TRBV5-1|-
ASSLGPGKYEQY
>TRBV19|-
ASSIDIREAF
>TRBV18|-
ASSPPGTVVGELF
>TRBV28|-
ASSLAGSNSPLH
>TRBV6-4|-
ASSEGYTDTQY
>TRBV6-4|TRBD1
ASSNTGGGNTEAF
>TRBV5-4|TRBD2
ASSPETSGSVDTQY
>TRBV16|-
ASTHRGSNQPQH
>TRBV10-1|-
ASGSGSTDTQY
>TRBV19|-
ASSASPGEAF
>TRBV30|-
AWRSSYNSPLH
>TRBV6-2/TRBV6-3|TRBD2
ASSPTWTSGLYEQY
>TRBV20-1|-
SAIAAETQY
>TRBV3-1/TRBV3-2|TRBD1
ASSLGQDNSPLH